This is a list of T cell receptor beta chains from one sample in a study of blood T cell repertoires in COVID-19. Clones were read by immunoSEQ multiplex PCR, and TCRdb kept only the in-frame ones, dropping some. Among around 170,000 clones listed, roughly 90% were seen once. Input material: peripheral blood. The receptors shown here come from a man aged 60 to 69 with acute or convalescent COVID-19. CDR3s leave out the opening cysteine and the closing phenylalanine or tryptophan. Each record gives: CDR3 length, V gene, J gene, CDR3 protein.

length: 15
V: TRBV15
J: TRBJ2-5
CDR3: ATSRDPLRGAQETQY

length: 14
V: TRBV5-5
J: TRBJ2-2
CDR3: ASSPPGQGITGELF

length: 13
V: TRBV6-5
J: TRBJ1-4
CDR3: ASRTAGTGVEKLF

length: 10
V: TRBV11-2
J: TRBJ2-7
CDR3: ASSIREGEQY

length: 12
V: TRBV6-2/TRBV6-3
J: TRBJ2-7
CDR3: ASSLSLAAYEQY

length: 12
V: TRBV7-2
J: TRBJ2-1
CDR3: ASSYQRAYNEQF

length: 13
V: TRBV9
J: TRBJ2-5
CDR3: ASSGGGHVGETQY

length: 11
V: TRBV10-1
J: TRBJ2-7
CDR3: ASSEGARHEQY

length: 11
V: TRBV6-1
J: TRBJ2-7
CDR3: ASSETLTYEQY

length: 13
V: TRBV5-1
J: TRBJ2-1
CDR3: ASSLRAASRDEQF

length: 11
V: TRBV5-1
J: TRBJ1-2
CDR3: ASTPTGDYGYT

length: 13
V: TRBV18
J: TRBJ1-6
CDR3: ASSLGTQDNSPLH

length: 13
V: TRBV6-5
J: TRBJ1-1
CDR3: ASSYIRARDTEAF

length: 14
V: TRBV4-1
J: TRBJ1-2
CDR3: ASSQWSAGVRSGYT

length: 13
V: TRBV5-1
J: TRBJ2-1
CDR3: ASSLGQGARNEQF